This T cell receptor (beta chain) was observed in a study of T cell changes during pregnancy in multiple sclerosis (dated by TCRdb to the late 2010s). In the study overall: The study looked at changes in the T cell repertoire across pregnancy in women with multiple sclerosis.

The library was made by the immunoSEQ multiplex PCR assay. TCRdb holds this immuneACCESS table with in-frame rearrangements only. Some clones are missing; in checked studies, unresolved V genes explain under half, and the rest has no known cause. The sample table lists 58,000 or so clones, around 93% of them with a count of one. 2.3% of the sample is taken by the ten largest. For this clone: No cognate antigen has been identified for it. Within one base of it there is no much larger clone, and no base qualities were kept.

CDR1 SQVTM and CDR2 ANQGSEA were looked up in the germline V gene. Trimming takes 6 bases off V and 6 bases off J; junction bases not matched to a gene: 8. Reading from cysteine to phenylalanine, the CDR3 counts 13 amino acids. The CDR3 DNA has 39 bases and is translated from base 1. The starting material was peripheral blood, obtained in the first trimester of pregnancy. The source of this sequence is a female donor with multiple sclerosis, enrolled in a pregnancy study. This sequence uses TRBV29-1 and TRBJ2-7, with 10 junctional bases fitting TRBD2. The CDR3 sequence is CSVSKREGLEQYF. In nucleotide form, the sequence is TGCAGCGTATCAAAGCGGGAGGGCCTCGAGCAGTACTTC.